The sequence of this T cell receptor beta chain was determined in a study of blood T cell repertoires in COVID-19. Study-level background: The United States, Italy and Spain supplied acute and convalescent COVID-19 samples. PBMCs, B-cell-depleted T cells, or T cells were the source of the cDNA or gDNA that made up the material.

This clone was observed a few times. The authors' processing: Reference gene primer amplification gave estimated nucleated cell counts. Profiled with immunoSEQ multiplex PCR; TCRdb holds only in-frame clones, not every one. That table furnishes V, J and clone size, whereas the DNA furnished D and trimming. The sample lists about 190,000 clones, nearly 90% seen once, with about 0.58% in the top ten. Germline V gene sequence: CDR1 MNHEY, CDR2 SMNVEV (reference sequence). CDR3 length: 12 residues. Trimming shortened V by 3 bases and J by 5 bases, and 4 bases separated the two germline ends. The sequenced material came from peripheral blood. The chain has TRBV27 and TRBJ2-2; D not certain. This clonotype was sampled from a man aged 50 or older with acute or convalescent COVID-19. CDR3 nucleotide sequence: TGTGCCAGCAGTTTTTCAACCGGGGAGCTGTTTTTT. It encodes CASSFSTGELFF.